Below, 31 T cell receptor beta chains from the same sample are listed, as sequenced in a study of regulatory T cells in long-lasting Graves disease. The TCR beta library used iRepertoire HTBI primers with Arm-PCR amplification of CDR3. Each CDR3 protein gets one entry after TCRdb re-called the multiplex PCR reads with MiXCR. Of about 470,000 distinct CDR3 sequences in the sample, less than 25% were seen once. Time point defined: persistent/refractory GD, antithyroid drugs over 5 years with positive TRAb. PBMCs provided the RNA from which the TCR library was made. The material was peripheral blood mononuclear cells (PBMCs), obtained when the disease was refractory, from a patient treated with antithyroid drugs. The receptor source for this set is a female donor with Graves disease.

The CDR3 nucleotides are TGCAGTGCTAGGAGGCGGGACAGCGGCTACAATGAGCAGTTCTTC. Residues: CSARRRDSGYNEQFF. The chain has TRBV20-1 and TRBJ2-1; D is perhaps TRBD1 (7 bases). This CDR3 comprises 15 residues. Germline V CDR1 and CDR2: DFQATT, SNEGSKA (reference sequence). V shed 3 bases and J shed 3 bases, with 15 bases lying between them.

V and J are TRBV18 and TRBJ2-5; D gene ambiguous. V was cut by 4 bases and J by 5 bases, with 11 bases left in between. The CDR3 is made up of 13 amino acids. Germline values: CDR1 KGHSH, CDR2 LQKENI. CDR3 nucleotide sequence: TGTGCCAGCTCACGCAGAGCTGGGGAGACCCAGTACTTC. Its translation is CASSRRAGETQYF.

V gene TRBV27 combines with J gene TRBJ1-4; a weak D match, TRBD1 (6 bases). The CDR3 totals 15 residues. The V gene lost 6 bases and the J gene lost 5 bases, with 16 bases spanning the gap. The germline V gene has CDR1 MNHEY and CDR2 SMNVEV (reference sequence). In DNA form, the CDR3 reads TGTGCCAGCAGGATAAATGGGGGGCGCAATGAAAAACTGTTTTTT. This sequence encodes CASRINGGRNEKLFF.

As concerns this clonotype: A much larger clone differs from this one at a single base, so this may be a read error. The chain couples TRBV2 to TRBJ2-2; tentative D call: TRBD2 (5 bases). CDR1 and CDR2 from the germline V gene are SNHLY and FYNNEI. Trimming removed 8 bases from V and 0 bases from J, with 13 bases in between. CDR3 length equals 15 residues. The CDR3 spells CASGESYANTGELFF. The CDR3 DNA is TGTGCCAGCGGGGAGAGCTACGCGAACACCGGGGAGCTGTTTTTT.

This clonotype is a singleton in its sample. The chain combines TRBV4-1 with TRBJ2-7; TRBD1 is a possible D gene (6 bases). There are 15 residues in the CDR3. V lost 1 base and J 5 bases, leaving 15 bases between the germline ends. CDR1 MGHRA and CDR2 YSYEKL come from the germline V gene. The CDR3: CASSQVGRGFHEQYF. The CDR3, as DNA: TGCGCCAGCAGCCAAGTGGGCAGGGGATTCCACGAGCAGTACTTC.

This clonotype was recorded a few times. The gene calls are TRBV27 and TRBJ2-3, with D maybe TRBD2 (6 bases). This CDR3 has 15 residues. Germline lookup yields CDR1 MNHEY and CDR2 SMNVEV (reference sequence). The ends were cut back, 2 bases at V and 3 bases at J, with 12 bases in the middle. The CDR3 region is CASSLRRARTDTQYF. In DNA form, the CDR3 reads TGTGCCAGCAGTTTAAGGAGGGCCAGGACAGATACGCAGTATTTT.

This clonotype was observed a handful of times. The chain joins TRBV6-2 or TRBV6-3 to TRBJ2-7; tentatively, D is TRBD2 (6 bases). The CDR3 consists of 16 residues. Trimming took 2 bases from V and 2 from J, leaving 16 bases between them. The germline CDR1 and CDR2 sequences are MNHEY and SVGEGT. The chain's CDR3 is CASSYIAGTQAYEQYF. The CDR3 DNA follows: TGTGCCAGCAGTTACATTGCCGGGACTCAAGCCTACGAGCAGTACTTC.

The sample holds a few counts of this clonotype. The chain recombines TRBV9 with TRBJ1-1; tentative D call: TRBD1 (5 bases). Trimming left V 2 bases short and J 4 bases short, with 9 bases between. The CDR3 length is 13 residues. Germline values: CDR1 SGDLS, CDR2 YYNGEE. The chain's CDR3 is CASSVGDLTEAFF. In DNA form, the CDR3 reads TGTGCCAGCAGCGTTGGGGACCTCACTGAAGCTTTCTTT.

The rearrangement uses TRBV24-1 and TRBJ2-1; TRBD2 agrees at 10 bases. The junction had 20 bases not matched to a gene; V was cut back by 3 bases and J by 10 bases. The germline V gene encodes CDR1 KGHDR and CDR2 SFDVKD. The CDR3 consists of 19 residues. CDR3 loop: CATSDSTPPPSGRRNEQFF. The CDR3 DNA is TGTGCCACCAGTGATAGTACCCCCCCGCCTAGCGGGAGAAGAAACGAGCAGTTCTTC.

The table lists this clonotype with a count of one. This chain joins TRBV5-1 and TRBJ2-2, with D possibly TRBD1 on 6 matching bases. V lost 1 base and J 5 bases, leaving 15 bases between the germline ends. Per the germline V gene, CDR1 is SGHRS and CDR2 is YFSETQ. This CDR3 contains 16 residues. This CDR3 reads CASSLKGTSRTGELFF. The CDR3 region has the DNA TGCGCCAGCAGCTTGAAAGGGACATCGAGGACCGGGGAGCTGTTTTTT.

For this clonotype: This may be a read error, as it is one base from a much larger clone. The CDR3 bases are TGTGCCAGCAGCCGGGCGAGAGGTCCAGGGCACTATGGCCACACCTTC. Translating gives CASSRARGPGHYGHTF. The gene calls are TRBV16 and TRBJ1-2; D possibly corresponds to TRBD1 (5 bases). Germline CDR1 KGHSY, CDR2 FQNENV. The CDR3 has 16 amino acids.

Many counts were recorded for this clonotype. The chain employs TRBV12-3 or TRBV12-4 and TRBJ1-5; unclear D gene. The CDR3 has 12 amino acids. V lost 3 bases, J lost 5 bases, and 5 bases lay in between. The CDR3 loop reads CASSFGDQPQHF. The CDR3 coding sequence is TGTGCCAGCAGTTTCGGTGATCAGCCCCAGCATTTT.

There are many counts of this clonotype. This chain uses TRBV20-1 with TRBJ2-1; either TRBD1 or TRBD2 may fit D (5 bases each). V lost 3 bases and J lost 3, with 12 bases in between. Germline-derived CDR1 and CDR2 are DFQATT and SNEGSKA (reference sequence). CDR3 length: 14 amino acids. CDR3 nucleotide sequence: TGCAGTGCTAGGGTACGGGACGGCTACAATGAGCAGTTCTTC. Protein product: CSARVRDGYNEQFF.

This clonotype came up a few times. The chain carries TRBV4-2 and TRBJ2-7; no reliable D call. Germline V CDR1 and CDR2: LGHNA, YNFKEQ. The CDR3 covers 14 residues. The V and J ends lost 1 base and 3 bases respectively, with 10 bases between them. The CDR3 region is CASSQVELDYEQYF. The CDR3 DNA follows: TGTGCCAGCAGCCAAGTCGAATTGGACTACGAGCAGTACTTC.

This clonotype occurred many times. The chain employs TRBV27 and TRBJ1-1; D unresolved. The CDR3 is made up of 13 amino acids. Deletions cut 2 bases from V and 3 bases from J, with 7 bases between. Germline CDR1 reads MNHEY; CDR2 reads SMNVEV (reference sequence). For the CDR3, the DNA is TGTGCCAGCAGTTTAAAACTATACACTGAAGCTTTCTTT. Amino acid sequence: CASSLKLYTEAFF.

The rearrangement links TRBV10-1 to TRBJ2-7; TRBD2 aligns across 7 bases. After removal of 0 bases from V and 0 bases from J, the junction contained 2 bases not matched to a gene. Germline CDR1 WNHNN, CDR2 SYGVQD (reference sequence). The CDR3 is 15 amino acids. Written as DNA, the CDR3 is TGCGCCAGCAGTGAGTCTGGCGGGAGCTCCTACGAGCAGTACTTC. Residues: CASSESGGSSYEQYF.

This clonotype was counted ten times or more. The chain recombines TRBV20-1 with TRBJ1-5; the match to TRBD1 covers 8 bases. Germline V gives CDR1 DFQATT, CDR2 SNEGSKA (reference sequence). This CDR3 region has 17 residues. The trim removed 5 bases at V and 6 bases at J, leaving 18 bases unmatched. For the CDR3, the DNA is TGCAGTGCTCCCAATCCCCGACACGGACAGGGACGTCAGCCCCAGCATTTT. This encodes CSAPNPRHGQGRQPQHF.

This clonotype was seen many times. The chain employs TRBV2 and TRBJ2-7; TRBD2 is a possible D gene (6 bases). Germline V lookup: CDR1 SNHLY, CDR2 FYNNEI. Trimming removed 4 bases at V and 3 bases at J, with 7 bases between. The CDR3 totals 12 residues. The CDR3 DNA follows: TGTGCCAGCAGTGGGGGAGGCTACGAGCAGTACTTC. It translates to CASSGGGYEQYF. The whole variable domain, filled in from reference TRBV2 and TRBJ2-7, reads EPEVTQTPSHQVTQMGQEVILRCVPISNHLYFYWYRQILGQKVEFLVSFYNNEISEKSEIFDDQFSVERPDGSNFTLKIRSTKLEDSAMYFCASSGGGYEQYFGPGTRLTVT.

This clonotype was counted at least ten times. The CDR3 protein is CASSGKFGSGVSYNEQFF. CDR3 DNA sequence: TGTGCCAGCAGTGGGAAATTCGGGAGCGGAGTCTCCTACAATGAGCAGTTCTTC. The chain couples TRBV6-2 or TRBV6-3 to TRBJ2-1; the D gene is possibly TRBD2 (6 bases). This CDR3 contains 18 residues. Looked up from germline, CDR1 is MNHEY and CDR2 is SVGEGT. V gave up 5 bases and J gave up 0 bases, with 20 bases separating them.

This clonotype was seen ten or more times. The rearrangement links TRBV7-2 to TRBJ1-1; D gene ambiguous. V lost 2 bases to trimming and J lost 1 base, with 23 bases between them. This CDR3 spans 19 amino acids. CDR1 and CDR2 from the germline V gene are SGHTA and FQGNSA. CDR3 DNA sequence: TGTGCCAGCAGCTTAATCCGAACACTGAAGCTTTCTGCGAACACTGAAGCTTTCTTT. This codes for CASSLIRTLKLSANTEAFF.

The CDR3 here is CASSLGPLPGGQYF. CDR3 sequence (DNA): TGTGCCAGCAGCTTAGGCCCCCTACCCGGTGGCCAGTACTTC. V usage is TRBV13 and J usage is TRBJ2-5; D call uncertain. Germline loops: CDR1 PRHDT, CDR2 FYEKMQ (reference sequence). V lost 0 bases and J 10 bases, leaving 15 bases between the germline ends. This CDR3 has 14 residues.

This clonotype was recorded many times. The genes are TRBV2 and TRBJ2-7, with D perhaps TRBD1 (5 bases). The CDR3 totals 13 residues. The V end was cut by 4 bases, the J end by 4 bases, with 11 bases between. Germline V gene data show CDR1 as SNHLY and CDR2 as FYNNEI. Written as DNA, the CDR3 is TGTGCCAGCAGTGTTATCAGGGCGTACGAGCAGTACTTC. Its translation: CASSVIRAYEQYF.

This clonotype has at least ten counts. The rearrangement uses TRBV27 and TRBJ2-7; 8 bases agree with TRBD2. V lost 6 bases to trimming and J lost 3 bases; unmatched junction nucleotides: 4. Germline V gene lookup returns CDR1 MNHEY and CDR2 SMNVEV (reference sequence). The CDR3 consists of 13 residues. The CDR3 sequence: CASRLAGHYEQYF. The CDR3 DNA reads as TGTGCCAGCAGATTAGCGGGGCACTACGAGCAGTACTTC.

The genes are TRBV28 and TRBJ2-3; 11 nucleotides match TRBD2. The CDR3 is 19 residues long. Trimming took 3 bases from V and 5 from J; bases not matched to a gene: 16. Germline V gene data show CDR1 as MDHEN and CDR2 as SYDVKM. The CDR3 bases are TGTGCCAGCAGTTTTGCTCCGGGACTAGCGGTCCAAAGGGGAGATACGCAGTATTTT. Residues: CASSFAPGLAVQRGDTQYF.

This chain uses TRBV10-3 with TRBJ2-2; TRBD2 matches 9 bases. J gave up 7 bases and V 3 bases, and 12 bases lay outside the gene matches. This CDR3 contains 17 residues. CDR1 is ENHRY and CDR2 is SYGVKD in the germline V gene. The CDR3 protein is CAISEALHAGGDGELFF. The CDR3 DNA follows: TGTGCCATCAGTGAAGCGCTTCATGCGGGAGGGGACGGGGAGCTGTTTTTT.

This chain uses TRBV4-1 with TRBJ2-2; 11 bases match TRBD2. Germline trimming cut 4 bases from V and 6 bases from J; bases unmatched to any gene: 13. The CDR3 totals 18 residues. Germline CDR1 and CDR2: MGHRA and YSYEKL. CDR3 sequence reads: CASSRLLLAGGRAGELFF. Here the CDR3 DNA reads TGCGCCAGCAGCCGCCTCCTCCTAGCGGGAGGAAGGGCCGGGGAGCTGTTTTTT.

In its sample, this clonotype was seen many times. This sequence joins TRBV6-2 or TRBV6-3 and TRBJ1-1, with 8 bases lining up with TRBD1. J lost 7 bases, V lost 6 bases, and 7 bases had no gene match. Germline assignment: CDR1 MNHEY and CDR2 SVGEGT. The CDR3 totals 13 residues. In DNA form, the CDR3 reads TGTGCCAGCAGATCGACAGGGGCTTTTGAAGCTTTCTTT. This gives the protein CASRSTGAFEAFF.

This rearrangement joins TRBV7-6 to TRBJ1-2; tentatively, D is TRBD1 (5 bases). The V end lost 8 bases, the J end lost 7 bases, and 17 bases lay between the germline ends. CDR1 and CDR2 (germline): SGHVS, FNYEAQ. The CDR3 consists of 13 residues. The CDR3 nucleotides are TGTGCCAGCGGCTCGCTCCAGGGTTTTGGCTACACCTTC. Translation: CASGSLQGFGYTF.

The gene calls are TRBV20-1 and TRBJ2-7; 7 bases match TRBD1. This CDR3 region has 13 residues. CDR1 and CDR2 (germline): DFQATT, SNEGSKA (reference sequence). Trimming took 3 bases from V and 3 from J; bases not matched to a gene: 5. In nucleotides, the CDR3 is TGCAGTGCTAGTCCGGGACAGAGCTACGAGCAGTACTTC. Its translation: CSASPGQSYEQYF.

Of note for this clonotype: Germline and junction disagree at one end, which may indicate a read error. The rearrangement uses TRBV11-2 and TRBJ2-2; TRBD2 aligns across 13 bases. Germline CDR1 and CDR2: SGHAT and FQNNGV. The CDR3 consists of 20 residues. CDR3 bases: TGTGTCAGCAGCTCCTATCGGACTAGCGGGAGCGGGACTCGCACCGGGGAGCTGTTTTTT. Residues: CVSSSYRTSGSGTRTGELFF.

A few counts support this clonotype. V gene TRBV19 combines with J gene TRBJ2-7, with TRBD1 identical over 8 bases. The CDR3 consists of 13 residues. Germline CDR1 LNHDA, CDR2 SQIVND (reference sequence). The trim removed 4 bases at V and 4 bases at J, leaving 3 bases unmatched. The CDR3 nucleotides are TGTGCCAGTAGTAGGACAGGGAATTACGAGCAGTACTTC. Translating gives CASSRTGNYEQYF.